This TCR beta chain was recovered during a study of blood T cell repertoires in COVID-19 (TCRdb year 2020). Regarding the complete study: The collaborator samples originated in the United States, Italy and Spain and spanned the acute and convalescent phases of COVID-19. The prospective study material was composed of cDNA or gDNA derived from T cells, B-cell-depleted T cells, or PBMCs. The dataset comprised deeply sampled blood TCRbeta repertoires from subjects exposed to, actively infected with, or recovered from COVID-19. The repertoires were made available in a free public database intended to serve as a resource for research on the immune response to SARS-CoV-2. The samples were drawn from two sources: the first 160 participants of the ongoing ImmuneRACE study, and approximately 1,300 subjects contributed by 6 global collaborators. Sample metadata almost always included a de-identified subject ID, COVID-19 status, age in years and sex. Where available, HLA class I and class II types were obtained from metadata supplied by the sample provider rather than from assay-based typing.

In regard to this clone: Its binding antigen is unknown. Within one base of it there is no much larger clone, and no base qualities were kept.

The full study reports these points: Clinical and demographic metadata were provided uncurated, with the amount varying by source and participant.

The immunoSEQ Assay, a bias-controlled multiplex PCR, was used to amplify TCRbeta CDR3 regions from genomic DNA. The original methods were these. The number of nucleated cells in each sample was estimated from the amplification of reference gene primers within the assay. To quantify the absolute abundance of each unique TCRbeta CDR3 rearrangement, sequence reads were collapsed and filtered. For each sample, productive Simpson clonality was calculated by taking the square root of Simpson's diversity index across productive rearrangements. Imported from immuneACCESS, the table was reduced by TCRdb to in-frame sequences with V and J called. These copies leave out some clones; in studies compared against another copy, an unresolved V gene accounts for under half, and the cause of the remainder is not known. The DNA was the basis for D and trimming; V, J and clone size are from that table. The sample includes 200,000 to 300,000 clones, with around three quarters observed a single time. Over 3% of the sample is held by the ten biggest clonotypes.

Each collaborating institution followed its own protocols to collect whole blood in K2EDTA tubes. For TCRbeta analysis, collaborators shipped samples in one of three forms: frozen whole blood, isolated PBMCs, or DNA extracted from either of those sample types. Between the V and J ends, shortened by 3 bases and 4 bases respectively, the junction contains 13 bases. From the germline V gene (reference sequence), CDR1 is LNHDA and CDR2 is SQIVND. The CDR3 covers 14 residues, taking in both the cysteine and the phenylalanine. The read is trimmed to its CDR3 DNA, 42 bases read in frame from base 1. This clonotype was sampled from an elderly woman with acute or convalescent COVID-19. The chain is assembled from TRBV19 and TRBJ2-7, and perhaps TRBD2 as D gene, on 6 matching bases. The sample was peripheral blood. The CDR3 amino acid sequence is: CASSIKEGTYEQYF. Read as DNA, the sequence is TGTGCCAGTAGTATTAAGGAAGGGACTTACGAGCAGTACTTC.